This T cell receptor (beta chain) was captured in a study of control samples from healthy donors and cancer patients (dated by TCRdb to 2018 to 2020). V is clipped by 3 bases and J by 0 bases, and the sequence between their germline boundaries is 3 bases long. Counted from cysteine to phenylalanine, this CDR3 has 12 amino acids. The only DNA kept is the CDR3, 36 bases in frame from the first base. CDR1 and CDR2 are read off the germline V gene as MDHEN and SYDVKM. Library construction relied on the immunoSEQ multiplex PCR assay. The table comes from immuneACCESS by way of TCRdb, which keeps in-frame sequences with V and J called. Part of the clones is missing from these tables; in studies checked, under half for an unresolved V gene and the rest for unknown reasons. The sample has 150,000 or so clones on record, nearly 95% of them singletons. In total, the top ten clones hold 2% to 2.5% of the sample.

A remark on this clone: Its target antigen remains unknown. Base qualities are missing; no much larger clone stands one base away.

The TCR originated in a man aged 50 to 59 in good health. The sample comprised blood. Recombination connected TRBV28 to TRBJ2-7; too little of a D gene remains to name it. The nucleotides are TGTGCCAGCAGTTTGTCCTCCTACGAGCAGTACTTC. This yields the protein CASSLSSYEQYF.